This T cell receptor beta chain stems from a study of blood T cells in healthy people across ages. Study context: The template switching approach captured approximately one barcoded beta molecule for every two T cells. General study points: PBMCs went unsorted, and a conclusive naive versus antigen-experienced comparison was therefore prevented.

Germline CDR1 MNHEY, CDR2 SMNVEV (reference sequence). The CDR3 sequence is 16 residues long. Between the trimmed V and J ends, which lost 7 bases and 4 bases, there was a span of 22 bases. With a J-beta primer mix and a sample-barcoded 5' primer, a second PCR ran about 7 to 11 cycles. Each cDNA molecule, via a template-switch adaptor with 12 random nucleotides, was tagged. TCRdb used MiXCR to reprocess the 5' RACE reads, holding one entry per CDR3 protein. This sample yields about 1.7 million distinct CDR3 sequences, of which about 28% are seen a single time; about 8% belongs to the top ten. This clonotype was observed a few times. Its antigen is as yet unknown.

This receptor was obtained from a woman aged 25 to 39 in good health. The gene calls are TRBV27 and TRBJ1-2; D unresolved. The source material was blood. The CDR3 DNA sequence: TGTGCCAGCATCGTGCGGACGCCCTTTGGCGGCTATGGCTACACCTTC. Translated: CASIVRTPFGGYGYTF.